Following are 7 T cell receptor beta chains from one sample sequenced in a study of cytomegalovirus exposure and HLA in healthy donors. Primers included in the PCR were 60 Vbeta and 13 Jbeta primers. Produced via immunoSEQ multiplex PCR; TCRdb's table is partial and in-frame only. Seen here are about 95,000 clones, about 76% observed once, and the top ten hold 4.9%. Sequenced: PBMCs. The receptors here all came from a woman in her forties in good health and CMV-seronegative.

The genes are TRBV7-9 and TRBJ1-4, with D possibly TRBD1 on 5 matching bases. Germline V lookup: CDR1 SEHNR, CDR2 FQNEAQ (reference sequence). V lost 7 bases to trimming and J lost 8 bases, with 17 bases between them. This CDR3 comprises 14 residues. This CDR3 reads CASTTPGLGEKLFF. DNA for the CDR3: TGTGCCAGCACCACTCCAGGGTTGGGAGAAAAACTGTTTTTT.

This rearrangement joins TRBV5-6 to TRBJ1-3, with TRBD1 matching over 8 bases. The CDR3 spans 14 residues. Germline V gene lookup returns CDR1 SGHDT and CDR2 YYEEEE. Trimming at V came to 4 bases and at J to 8 bases, leaving 8 bases not matched to a gene. The CDR3 spells CASSPDRASHTIYF. The CDR3 DNA reads TGTGCCAGCAGCCCGGACAGGGCGTCTCACACCATATATTTT.

A note on this clone: The sample has other DNA sequences that encode this CDR3 too. The V and J genes are TRBV5-6 and TRBJ1-1; the D gene is possibly TRBD1 (6 bases). Germline CDR1 is SGHDT and CDR2 is YYEEEE. Trimming removed 0 bases at V and 4 bases at J, with 16 bases between. The CDR3 extends over 16 amino acids. CDR3 nucleotides: TGTGCCAGCAGCTTGGAGTTGGGGGGCGGGGGCACTGAAGCTTTCTTT. This encodes CASSLELGGGGTEAFF.

V usage is TRBV19 and J usage is TRBJ2-7; the match to TRBD2 covers 7 bases. The CDR3 covers 14 residues. The germline V gene encodes CDR1 LNHDA and CDR2 SQIVND (reference sequence). Trimming at V came to 3 bases and at J to 2 bases, leaving 4 bases not matched to a gene. The CDR3 DNA reads as TGTGCCAGTAGTATCGCGGGGGAAACCTACGAGCAGTACTTC. Protein product: CASSIAGETYEQYF.

Details on this clone: An end of the junction differs from the germline gene, which may be a read error. This chain uses TRBV4-2 with TRBJ1-1; D gene uncertain. Germline V gives CDR1 LGHNA, CDR2 YNFKEQ. This CDR3 spans 15 amino acids. CDR3 in DNA: TGTGCCAGCAGCCAGATGCGTGGAGGGAACGCTGAAGCTTTCTTT. It is translated as CASSQMRGGNAEAFF.

Only one count was recorded for this clone. The rearrangement uses TRBV5-8 and TRBJ1-5; D call uncertain. Trimming cost V 6 bases and J 9 bases, with 16 bases left between them. This CDR3 has 13 amino acids. Germline CDR1 and CDR2: SGHTS and YDEGEE. CDR3 loop: CASTPSFALPQHF. In DNA, the CDR3 is TGTGCCAGCACCCCCAGTTTTGCTCTGCCCCAGCATTTT. Based on the CDR3 plus reference TRBV5-8 and TRBJ1-5, the full variable domain is EAGVTQSPTHLIKTRGQQATLRCSPISGHTSVYWYQQALGLGLQFLLWYDEGEERNRGNFPPRFSGRQFPNYSSELNVNALELEDSALYLCASTPSFALPQHFGDGTRLSIL.

The rearrangement links TRBV14 to TRBJ2-7; possible D gene TRBD2, 6 bases. The V gene lost 4 bases and the J gene lost 2 bases, with 18 bases spanning the gap. The germline V gene encodes CDR1 SGHDN and CDR2 FVKESK. The CDR3 contains 16 residues. The CDR3 sequence: CASSPYPGRIAYEQYF. CDR3 bases: TGTGCCAGCAGCCCTTACCCTGGGAGGATAGCCTACGAGCAGTACTTC. Full variable domain (missing parts from reference TRBV14 and TRBJ2-7): EAGVTQFPSHSVIEKGQTVTLRCDPISGHDNLYWYRRVMGKEIKFLLHFVKESKQDESGMPNNRFLAERTGGTYSTLKVQPAELEDSGVYFCASSPYPGRIAYEQYFGPGTRLTVT.